These 13 T cell receptor beta chains originate from one sample sequenced in a study of blood T cell repertoires in COVID-19 (dated by TCRdb to 2018 to 2020). Libraries were prepared through the immunoSEQ multiplex PCR assay. TCRdb retrieved this table from immuneACCESS and kept in-frame rearrangements only. Not all clones are present; in checked studies, unresolved V genes account for under half, and no reason is known for the remainder. This sample is represented by around 310,000 clones; approximately 89% of them were singletons. The leading ten clones occupy around 9% of the sample. What was sequenced was PBMCs or T cells enriched from blood (not recorded which). The receptors come from a woman aged 30 to 39 who had recovered from COVID-19.

CDR3 region: CATSRAYGNVYEQYF. The CDR3, as DNA: TGTGCCACCAGCAGAGCATACGGGAATGTTTACGAGCAGTACTTC. J is TRBJ2-7 and V is TRBV15, with D possibly matching TRBD2 (5 bases). CDR1 and CDR2 from the germline V gene are LNHNV and YYDKDF (reference sequence). The length of the CDR3 is 15 residues. The ends were cut back, 1 base at V and 4 bases at J, with 14 bases in the middle.

CDR3 DNA: TGTGCCAGCATGGGGGGGGCGCGAAATGGAAACACCATATATTTT. This encodes CASMGGARNGNTIYF. The rearrangement links TRBV28 to TRBJ1-3; TRBD1 is a possible D gene (6 bases). Germline V gene data show CDR1 as MDHEN and CDR2 as SYDVKM. The CDR3 is 15 residues long. V lost 7 bases and J 3 bases, leaving 16 bases between the germline ends.

The chain carries TRBV28 and TRBJ2-7, with D perhaps TRBD1 (5 bases). The ends were cut back, 2 bases at V and 7 bases at J, with 21 bases in the middle. This CDR3 is 16 amino acids long. Germline CDR1 MDHEN, CDR2 SYDVKM. The CDR3, as DNA: TGTGCCAGCAGTTTAAGTGACAGTCGCATTTATGGAGAGCAGTACTTC. It codes for CASSLSDSRIYGEQYF.

The rearrangement links TRBV10-3 to TRBJ1-1; tentative D call: TRBD1 (5 bases). In germline, CDR1 is ENHRY, CDR2 SYGVKD. The CDR3 is 12 amino acids. V was shortened by 4 bases and J by 4 bases, with 7 bases between the two germline ends. DNA of the CDR3: TGTGCCATCAGTGCAGGGATCACTGAAGCTTTCTTT. Protein sequence: CAISAGITEAFF.

V and J are TRBV28 and TRBJ2-3; D is ambiguous. Trimming stripped 6 bases from V and 4 bases from J, with 14 bases between. CDR3 length: 14 amino acids. Germline V gives CDR1 MDHEN, CDR2 SYDVKM. CDR3 amino acids: CASSISSRPDTQYF. CDR3 DNA sequence: TGTGCCAGCAGCATTAGCTCCCGCCCAGATACGCAGTATTTT.

This chain connects TRBV21-1 to TRBJ2-7; the table gives TRBD1 as D, unverified against the DNA. TRBV21-1 is a recognized pseudogene. The CDR3 runs to 15 residues. The CDR3 bases are TGTGCCAGCAGTATTGAGAGGGACAGAGCCTACGAGCAGTACTTC. This translates into CASSIERDRAYEQYF.

J is TRBJ2-5 and V is TRBV9; weak D call: TRBD1 (5 bases). Germline CDR1 reads SGDLS; CDR2 reads YYNGEE. CDR3 length: 13 amino acids. Trimming removed 0 bases at V and 5 bases at J, with 8 bases between. This CDR3 is CASSVGGAETQYF. DNA for the CDR3: TGTGCCAGCAGCGTAGGTGGGGCGGAGACCCAGTACTTC.

The V gene is TRBV4-1, the J gene TRBJ1-4, with a weak D call TRBD1 (5 bases). The germline V gene encodes CDR1 MGHRA and CDR2 YSYEKL. The CDR3 is 17 residues long. Between the trimmed V and J ends, which lost 0 bases and 0 bases, there was a span of 11 bases. DNA for the CDR3: TGCGCCAGCAGCCAAGACAGGGCAGTGCCAACTAATGAAAAACTGTTTTTT. It codes for CASSQDRAVPTNEKLFF.

This chain links TRBV9 with TRBJ2-2; 11 nucleotides agree with TRBD2. Germline V gene lookup returns CDR1 SGDLS and CDR2 YYNGEE. There are 18 residues in the CDR3. V was clipped by 4 bases and J by 6 bases; unmatched bases: 14. This CDR3 reads CASSTGLAGRLIPGELFF. CDR3 DNA sequence: TGTGCCAGCAGCACCGGACTAGCGGGCCGCTTGATACCCGGGGAGCTGTTTTTT. Variable domain in full (rest from reference TRBV9 and TRBJ2-2): DSGVTQTPKHLITATGQRVTLRCSPRSGDLSVYWYQQSLDQGLQFLIQYYNGEERAKGNILERFSAQQFPDLHSELNLSSLELGDSALYFCASSTGLAGRLIPGELFFGEGSRLTVL.

This chain links TRBV7-2 with TRBJ1-1; D possibly corresponds to TRBD1 (5 bases). V lost 3 bases and J 10 bases, leaving 15 bases between the germline ends. The length of the CDR3 is 13 residues. Germline CDR1 reads SGHTA; CDR2 reads FQGNSA. The CDR3, as DNA: TGTGCCAGCAGCTTTTCGGAACAGGTTACAGCTTTCTTT. As protein: CASSFSEQVTAFF.

This clone was seen just once. The chain couples TRBV24-1 to TRBJ2-1; 10 bases are shared with TRBD1. The CDR3 is 14 residues long. V lost 3 bases, J lost 8 bases, and 3 bases stayed unmatched. CDR1 KGHDR and CDR2 SFDVKD come from the germline V gene. The CDR3 reads CATSDGTGVDEQFF. DNA of the CDR3: TGTGCCACCAGTGATGGGACAGGGGTCGATGAGCAGTTCTTC.

The chain links TRBV14 to TRBJ1-2; D unclear. The germline V and J ends were trimmed by 3 bases and 8 bases, with 19 bases remaining between them. Germline CDR1 SGHDN, CDR2 FVKESK. The CDR3 runs 15 residues. This CDR3 is CASSQMASLGSGYTF. The CDR3 nucleotides read TGTGCCAGCAGCCAGATGGCCTCGTTGGGGAGCGGCTACACCTTC.

This clone was seen at least ten times. The chain recombines TRBV28 with TRBJ2-7, with 10 bases that match TRBD1. The CDR3 contains 16 residues. V lost 2 bases and J lost 3; bases outside the gene matches: 7. Germline CDR1 and CDR2: MDHEN and SYDVKM. This CDR3 is CASSLIPDRGVYEQYF. The CDR3 nucleotides read TGTGCCAGCAGTTTAATCCCGGACAGGGGGGTCTACGAGCAGTACTTC.